The next 8 T cell receptor beta chains were all read from a single sample in a study of T cells in localized non-small cell lung cancer. Clones were sequenced by immunoSEQ multiplex PCR, and TCRdb holds only the in-frame ones, with some missing. The table shows about 26,000 clones, with approximately 78% occurring only once. The source was peripheral blood, collected before any cancer treatment. Source of these receptors: a woman between 35 and 75 years old with stage I lung adenocarcinoma.

This clone came up a few times. V and J are TRBV6-5 and TRBJ1-1; D gene uncertain. This CDR3 is built from 13 residues. Germline CDR1 MNHEY, CDR2 SVGAGI. The germline V and J ends were trimmed by 2 bases and 1 base, with 5 bases remaining between them. The DNA for the CDR3 is TGTGCCAGCAGTTACGTCGAGAACACTGAAGCTTTCTTT. It encodes CASSYVENTEAFF.

This clone showed up just a few times. The V gene is TRBV19, the J gene TRBJ1-5; the D is unclear. The CDR3 sequence is 13 residues long. Germline V CDR1 and CDR2: LNHDA, SQIVND (reference sequence). Trimming left V 10 bases short and J 2 bases short, with 12 bases between. The CDR3 is CATNVRGNQPQHF. As DNA, the CDR3 is TGTGCCACCAATGTTAGGGGCAATCAGCCCCAGCATTTT.

The chain carries TRBV7-9 and TRBJ1-4, with no clear D. The CDR3 covers 14 residues. V lost 5 bases and J lost 4, with 11 bases in between. CDR1 is SEHNR, CDR2 FQNEAQ, per germline (reference sequence). The CDR3 here is CASSQQKLNEKLFF. The DNA of the CDR3 is TGTGCCAGCAGCCAACAGAAACTTAATGAAAAACTGTTTTTT.

This clone was detected a few times. The V gene is TRBV4-1, the J gene TRBJ1-3, with TRBD1 identical over 8 bases. The germline CDR1 and CDR2 sequences are MGHRA and YSYEKL. Trimming cost V 0 bases and J 6 bases; bases outside gene matches: 4. The CDR3 totals 15 residues. This CDR3 is CASSQDGQGANTIYF. CDR3 nucleotides: TGCGCCAGCAGCCAAGACGGGCAGGGGGCAAACACCATATATTTT.

This clone has a handful of counts. The V call is TRBV19, the J call TRBJ2-2; a weak D match, TRBD2 (5 bases). CDR1 LNHDA and CDR2 SQIVND come from the germline V gene (reference sequence). This CDR3 has 15 amino acids. The ends were cut back, 5 bases at V and 2 bases at J, with 12 bases in the middle. The CDR3 reads CASSWELLNTGELFF. As DNA, the CDR3 is TGTGCCAGTAGTTGGGAGTTGCTTAACACCGGGGAGCTGTTTTTT. The variable domain in full, completed from reference TRBV19 and TRBJ2-2, reads DGGITQSPKYLFRKEGQNVTLSCEQNLNHDAMYWYRQDPGQGLRLIYYSQIVNDFQKGDIAEGYSVSREKKESFPLTVTSAQKNPTAFYLCASSWELLNTGELFFGEGSRLTVL.

The gene calls are TRBV27 and TRBJ1-2; TRBD1 matches at 8 bases. Germline V gene lookup returns CDR1 MNHEY and CDR2 SMNVEV (reference sequence). The V gene end was trimmed by 3 bases and the J gene end by 3 bases; junction bases not matched to a gene: 0. CDR3 length: 13 residues. The CDR3 sequence: CASSFRGHYGYTF. In DNA form, the CDR3 reads TGTGCCAGCAGTTTCAGGGGGCACTATGGCTACACCTTC.

The chain is built from TRBV11-2 and TRBJ2-5, with D uncertain. The CDR3 is 11 residues long. V was clipped by 3 bases and J by 5 bases, with 4 bases between them. Germline CDR1 is SGHAT and CDR2 is FQNNGV. The CDR3: CASSFEETQYF. CDR3 nucleotide sequence: TGTGCCAGCAGCTTTGAGGAGACCCAGTACTTC.

This chain uses TRBV6-5 with TRBJ1-1; tentatively, D is TRBD1 (6 bases). Trimming cost V 7 bases and J 6 bases, with 15 bases left between them. The length of the CDR3 is 13 residues. Per germline, CDR1 MNHEY and CDR2 SVGAGI. CDR3 in amino acids: CASTKGGVAEAFF. The CDR3, as DNA: TGTGCCAGCACCAAGGGGGGAGTCGCTGAAGCTTTCTTT.